This is a list of T cell receptor beta chains from one sample in a study of T-cell memory formation after mild COVID-19. TCRdb used MiXCR to reprocess the 5' RACE reads, holding one entry per CDR3 protein. This sample has roughly 300,000 distinct CDR3 sequences, with about a sixth found just once. The sequenced sample consisted of PBMCs or a T cell subset sorted from them (not recorded which). These receptors all stem from a man aged 18 to 30 who had mild COVID-19 (a few samples of this study predate the infection). Cell type and time point are not known. CDR3s include the opening cysteine and the closing phenylalanine or tryptophan.

V	J	CDR3
TRBV4-1	TRBJ2-2	CASSLVWGPPGELFF
TRBV4-3	TRBJ2-1	CASSPSTNYNEQFF
TRBV11-2	TRBJ1-2	CASSLLQRGQGYGYTF
TRBV4-3	TRBJ2-3	CASSQAAGESTDTQYF
TRBV7-3	TRBJ2-2	CASSLRLDTGELFF
TRBV20-1	TRBJ1-6	CSASKGLNNSPLHF
TRBV7-8	TRBJ1-4	CASSITGGAGNEKLFF
TRBV5-1	TRBJ2-2	CASSFGQGITGELFF
TRBV7-9	TRBJ2-4	CASSLTMNIQYF
TRBV4-3	TRBJ2-1	CASSQDAHGGYEQFF
TRBV7-9	TRBJ2-3	CASEWTTADTQYF
TRBV4-3	TRBJ2-7	CASSRRDGEGEQYF
TRBV7-6	TRBJ1-4	CASSLDTLGKLFF
TRBV28	TRBJ1-6	CANRGSYNSPLHF
TRBV7-3	TRBJ2-3	CASSSRVTDTQYF
TRBV20-1	TRBJ2-3	CSASFRPRDTQYF
TRBV7-2	TRBJ2-3	CASSSVSGGLTDTQYF
TRBV6-2/TRBV6-3	TRBJ2-3	CASSPTSGGEDTQYF
TRBV4-2	TRBJ1-2	CASSQGRGLGYGYTF
TRBV7-9	TRBJ2-6	CASSKSAGANVLTF
TRBV5-1	TRBJ1-1	CASSLYRTAEAFF
TRBV27	TRBJ2-5	CASRAWTGEETQYF
TRBV30	TRBJ1-2	CAWNGGQYYGYTF
TRBV20-1	TRBJ2-2	CSTLGGPGELFF
TRBV6-5	TRBJ2-3	CASSYQTSPGTDTQYF
TRBV4-1	TRBJ2-3	CASSGLASTDTQYF
TRBV6-1	TRBJ1-1	CASREPGATSTEAFF
TRBV19	TRBJ1-1	CASSIFGVAEAFF
TRBV29-1	TRBJ2-2	CSVVTAVYGELFF
TRBV14	TRBJ2-3	CASSQIGLAGDLGDTQYF
TRBV9	TRBJ2-7	CASSVGEGAYEQYF
TRBV7-2	TRBJ1-2	CASSLGGDRGSGYTF
TRBV5-1	TRBJ2-5	CASSYGQGDLVSQYF
TRBV9	TRBJ2-1	CASSVRGAISSYNEQFF
TRBV6-2/TRBV6-3	TRBJ1-5	CASSRTGEPQPQHF
TRBV7-2	TRBJ1-5	CASSLLGRTDQPQHF
TRBV11-2	TRBJ2-1	CASSPFGGYNEQFF
TRBV7-7	TRBJ2-5	CASSLGGRGETQYF
TRBV7-9	TRBJ1-1	CASSIWTGEEAFF
TRBV20-1	TRBJ2-3	CSARIPDTQYF
TRBV10-3	TRBJ1-5	CAISRTAGNQPQHF
TRBV6-2/TRBV6-3	TRBJ1-5	CASSYPSQPQHF
TRBV5-1	TRBJ1-1	CASSLAPLSGTEAFF
TRBV5-1	TRBJ1-4	CASSLSRLTNEKLFF
TRBV4-1	TRBJ1-2	CASSQDGSHYGYTF
TRBV12-3/TRBV12-4	TRBJ2-7	CASSSSWNEQYF
TRBV10-3	TRBJ2-5	CAISNREETQYF
TRBV20-1	TRBJ2-5	CSARRPGAPRETQYF
TRBV2	TRBJ2-1	CASNGAGSSYNEQFF
TRBV6-4	TRBJ2-3	CASSASGGATDTQYF
TRBV6-1	TRBJ2-7	CASSPGSRYEQYF
TRBV6-2/TRBV6-3	TRBJ2-5	CASNNQEPETQYF